The T cell receptor beta chain described here comes from a study of tumor-infiltrating lymphocytes in primary liver carcinoma. The CDR3 is 13 amino acids. Total RNA (roughly 530 ng) served as template for TCR beta cDNA synthesis primed by a constant-region primer. Employing slightly modified ARM-PCR, three nested multiplex PCR rounds were run, and these gave rise to the TCR beta libraries. With TRBV1-TRBV30 forward primers and a C-beta reverse primer, the first two PCR rounds were run for approximately 10 cycles each. TCRdb re-derived calls from the multiplex PCR reads in MiXCR, one entry per CDR3 protein. Of some 21,000 distinct CDR3 sequences listed, 60% to 80% are singletons. Joint extraction of RNA and DNA used 20-30 mg of bulk tissue that was unsorted. Whole-study findings and limits: Tumor region pairs outstripped tumor-adjacent and tumor-blood pairs in overlap.

This clonotype appeared a few times. Its target is not known. The rearrangement joins TRBV12-3 or TRBV12-4 to TRBJ2-2; 7 nucleotides align to TRBD1. The source material was liver tumor tissue from sampling region 1. The subset here: tumor region T1, superior pole. This clonotype originated in a woman in her 30s with primary liver carcinoma and hepatitis B virus infection. The CDR3: CVSSLTGIGELFF. CDR3 bases: TGTGTCAGTAGTTTGACAGGGATTGGGGAGCTGTTTTTT.